These 17 T cell receptor beta chains were all obtained from the same sample, sequenced in a study of Graves' ophthalmopathy and Graves' hyperthyroidism. TCR beta CDR3 regions were amplified from RNA transcripts. Amplification began with first-round RT-PCR using HTBI primers, then second-round multiplex PCR was performed. Via MiXCR, TCRdb re-called the multiplex PCR reads, giving one row per CDR3 protein. The table has about 400,000 distinct CDR3 sequences, approximately 20% seen once. Sequencing used peripheral blood. Receptors were obtained from a woman aged 18-29 years with Graves' ophthalmopathy.

This clonotype was observed many times. The rearrangement links TRBV6-5 to TRBJ2-7; unclear D gene. The CDR3 length is 11 residues. The V gene's germline CDR1 is MNHEY and CDR2 SVGAGI. V was pared by 7 bases and J by 4 bases, with 8 bases between. CDR3 residues: CASKKEYEQYF. The CDR3 bases are TGTGCCAGCAAGAAGGAATACGAGCAGTACTTC.

The table lists this clonotype with many counts. The chain has TRBV10-3 and TRBJ1-1; D uncertain. The CDR3 is 12 residues long. V lost 6 bases and J lost 6, with 11 bases in between. Looked up from germline, CDR1 is ENHRY and CDR2 is SYGVKD. This chain's CDR3 is CAISQNGAEAFF. For the CDR3, the DNA is TGTGCCATCAGCCAGAATGGTGCTGAAGCTTTCTTT.

There are many counts of this clonotype. The chain combines TRBV7-3 with TRBJ2-7; tentative D call: TRBD2 (5 bases). The V gene's germline CDR1 is SGHTA and CDR2 FQGTGA. V was trimmed by 4 bases and J by 2 bases, leaving 15 bases between them. The CDR3 sequence is 15 residues long. CDR3: CASSSSATNPYEQYF. The DNA of the CDR3 is TGTGCCAGCAGCTCATCCGCGACTAATCCCTACGAGCAGTACTTC.

This clonotype occurred many times. J is TRBJ2-7 and V is TRBV6-5, with 9 bases matching TRBD2. The CDR3 covers 13 residues. The germline V gene encodes CDR1 MNHEY and CDR2 SVGAGI. V lost 6 bases, J lost 7 bases, and 7 bases stayed unmatched. DNA for the CDR3: TGTGCCAGCAGCCGGTCGGCGGGAGGGGAGCAGTACTTC. Residues: CASSRSAGGEQYF.

Ten or more counts support this clonotype. V usage is TRBV6-1 and J usage is TRBJ1-2, with unresolved D. With 2 bases removed from V and 7 bases from J, the gap between germline ends came to 14 bases. Germline assignment: CDR1 MNHNS and CDR2 SASEGT. The CDR3 has 14 amino acids. CDR3 amino acids: CASSEPFHGGGYTF. In nucleotides, the CDR3 is TGTGCCAGCAGTGAACCATTTCATGGAGGTGGCTACACCTTC.

This clonotype has a count of ten or more. This may come from a read error, since a much larger clone is one base off. J is TRBJ2-7 and V is TRBV11-2, with a weak D call TRBD1 (6 bases). The CDR3 has 14 amino acids. Germline lookup yields CDR1 SGHAT and CDR2 FQNNGV. V was trimmed by 1 base and J by 3 bases, leaving 10 bases between them. CDR3 DNA sequence: TGTGCCAGCAGCTTAGCGGTACAGGGCTACGAGCAGTACTTC. It yields the protein CASSLAVQGYEQYF.

There are many counts of this clonotype. The chain combines TRBV28 with TRBJ1-1; D ambiguous. Germline values: CDR1 MDHEN, CDR2 SYDVKM. The CDR3 spans 14 residues. V lost 5 bases and J lost 1, with 11 bases in between. Written as DNA, the CDR3 is TGTGCCAGCAGTCTCCTTCTGGCGAACACTGAAGCTTTCTTT. Its protein is CASSLLLANTEAFF. Together with reference TRBV28 and TRBJ1-1, the CDR3 gives the full variable domain: DVKVTQSSRYLVKRTGEKVFLECVQDMDHENMFWYRQDPGLGLRLIYFSYDVKMKEKGDIPEGYSVSREKKERFSLILESASTNQTSMYLCASSLLLANTEAFFGQGTRLTVV.

There are many counts of this clonotype. The chain couples TRBV29-1 to TRBJ1-3; D is uncertain. Germline values: CDR1 SQVTM, CDR2 ANQGSEA. Trimming shortened V by 5 bases and J by 0 bases, and 5 bases separated the two germline ends. The CDR3 is 12 amino acids. CDR3 sequence reads: CSVQVSGNTIYF. DNA of the CDR3: TGCAGCGTTCAGGTCTCTGGAAACACCATATATTTT.

This clonotype was seen at least ten times. This chain links TRBV19 with TRBJ2-7; tentatively, D is TRBD1 (5 bases). The V and J ends lost 5 bases and 2 bases respectively, with 13 bases between them. Germline-derived CDR1 and CDR2 are LNHDA and SQIVND (reference sequence). The CDR3 spans 14 residues. This chain's CDR3 is CASSDSAWTYEQYF. The CDR3 DNA sequence: TGTGCCAGTAGTGACAGTGCCTGGACCTACGAGCAGTACTTC. The whole variable domain, remainder taken from reference TRBV19 and TRBJ2-7, is DGGITQSPKYLFRKEGQNVTLSCEQNLNHDAMYWYRQDPGQGLRLIYYSQIVNDFQKGDIAEGYSVSREKKESFPLTVTSAQKNPTAFYLCASSDSAWTYEQYFGPGTRLTVT.

The table lists this clonotype with many counts. The chain is built from TRBV14 and TRBJ2-5; 8 bases line up with TRBD1. The CDR3 spans 15 residues. CDR1 is SGHDN, CDR2 FVKESK, per germline. J was trimmed by 4 bases and V by 3 bases; bases with no gene match: 7. The CDR3 sequence is CASSHSDRGRETQYF. CDR3 nucleotide sequence: TGTGCCAGCAGCCACTCAGACAGGGGTAGAGAGACCCAGTACTTC.

This clonotype was found many times. The rearrangement uses TRBV5-1 and TRBJ2-7; no firm D call. CDR1 and CDR2 from the germline V gene are SGHRS and YFSETQ. The CDR3 is 12 residues long. V lost 3 bases, J lost 2 bases, and 6 bases lay in between. CDR3 loop: CASSSYTYEQYF. CDR3 in DNA: TGCGCCAGCAGCTCATACACCTACGAGCAGTACTTC.

This clonotype was counted ten times or more. The chain couples TRBV12-3 or TRBV12-4 to TRBJ2-7; D perhaps matches TRBD2 (6 bases). The CDR3 is 14 amino acids. V was shortened by 6 bases and J by 3 bases, with 15 bases between the two germline ends. The CDR3 DNA is TGTGCCAGCAGCCCCCCTTCCGGGAGCTACGAGCAGTACTTC. This gives the protein CASSPPSGSYEQYF.

This clonotype was observed at least ten times. V usage is TRBV12-3 or TRBV12-4 and J usage is TRBJ2-4; 9 bases align to TRBD1. V dropped 5 bases and J dropped 7; count of bases not matched to a gene: 15. The CDR3 runs 17 residues. The CDR3 DNA reads as TGTGCCAGCAGTCAACACCGCCTGGGACAGGGAGGGAACATTCAGTACTTC. This translates into CASSQHRLGQGGNIQYF.

In DNA, the CDR3 is TGTGCCAGCAGTTACACAGCCGGAGATGGCTACACCTTC. Its translation: CASSYTAGDGYTF. This sequence joins TRBV6-2 or TRBV6-3 and TRBJ1-2; D is uncertain. CDR3 length equals 13 residues. Trimming cost V 2 bases and J 6 bases, with 10 bases left between them. CDR1 MNHEY and CDR2 SVGEGT come from the germline V gene.

This clonotype was seen at least ten times. The genes are TRBV6-1 and TRBJ1-6; D is unresolved. The V gene's germline CDR1 is MNHNS and CDR2 SASEGT. Deletions cut 6 bases from V and 4 bases from J, with 13 bases between. The CDR3 extends over 15 amino acids. For the CDR3, the DNA is TGTGCCAGCAGGGTGTGGACTCCTTATAATTCACCCCTCCACTTT. This translates into CASRVWTPYNSPLHF.

The gene calls are TRBV11-2 and TRBJ1-4, with TRBD1 matching 9 bases. There are 15 residues in the CDR3. J lost 6 bases, V lost 6 bases, and 8 bases had no gene match. In germline, CDR1 is SGHAT, CDR2 FQNNGV. CDR3 in DNA: TGTGCCAGCAGTCCAGGCGACAGGGGGGATGAAAAACTGTTTTTT. Residues: CASSPGDRGDEKLFF.

This clonotype was counted at least ten times. The chain employs TRBV4-1 and TRBJ1-2; D unclear. Germline-derived CDR1 and CDR2 are MGHRA and YSYEKL. This CDR3 is 14 amino acids long. The V and J ends lost 0 bases and 8 bases respectively, with 13 bases between them. CDR3 in DNA: TGCGCCAGCAGCCAAGACCTTCTTGTTGGGGGCTACACCTTC. It translates to CASSQDLLVGGYTF.